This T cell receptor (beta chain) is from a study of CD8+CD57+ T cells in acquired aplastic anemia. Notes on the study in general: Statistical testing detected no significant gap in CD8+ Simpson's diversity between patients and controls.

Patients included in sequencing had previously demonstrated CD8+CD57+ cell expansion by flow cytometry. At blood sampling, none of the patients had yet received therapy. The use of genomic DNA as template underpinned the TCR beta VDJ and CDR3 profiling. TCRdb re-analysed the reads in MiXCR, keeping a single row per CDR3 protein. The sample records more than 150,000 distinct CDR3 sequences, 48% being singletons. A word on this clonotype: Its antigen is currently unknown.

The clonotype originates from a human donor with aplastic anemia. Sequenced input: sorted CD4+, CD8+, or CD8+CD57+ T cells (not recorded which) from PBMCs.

Written as DNA, the CDR3 is TGTGCCAGCAGTCCACCGGGACTAGCGGGTGAGCAGTTCTTC. The encoded protein is CASSPPGLAGEQFF. This chain connects TRBV12-3 or TRBV12-4 to TRBJ2-1, with 12 bases fitting TRBD2. J lost 9 bases, V lost 5 bases, and 5 bases had no gene match. The CDR3 contains 14 residues.